Presented here are 26 T cell receptor beta chains from one specimen sequenced in a study of OX40 agonist ivuxolimab in advanced cancers. Clones were sequenced by immunoSEQ multiplex PCR, and TCRdb holds only the in-frame ones, with some missing. The sample carries about 30,000 clones, about nine tenths recorded once. Sequenced material: CD4+ or CD8+ T cells sorted from blood, taken in a trial of the OX40 agonist ivuxolimab. These receptors originate from an adult with an advanced solid tumor such as melanoma, head and neck, liver or kidney cancer.

This chain connects TRBV11-3 to TRBJ2-2, with D possibly TRBD1 on 6 matching bases. Germline assignment: CDR1 SGHNT and CDR2 YENEEA. Trimming shortened V by 5 bases and J by 1 base, and 14 bases separated the two germline ends. The CDR3 is 16 amino acids. CDR3 nucleotide sequence: TGTGCCAGCAGCCCGGTTTCGGGACAGAACACCGGGGAGCTGTTTTTT. As protein: CASSPVSGQNTGELFF.

This chain connects TRBV11-2 to TRBJ2-1; no reliable D call. This CDR3 is built from 18 residues. In germline, CDR1 is SGHAT, CDR2 FQNNGV. V was pared by 3 bases and J by 0 bases, with 18 bases between. The CDR3 nucleotides read TGTGCCAGCAGCTTTATGGTCCTCTACGACGGCTCCTACAATGAGCAGTTCTTC. Protein sequence: CASSFMVLYDGSYNEQFF.

This clone was detected only once. The chain links TRBV9 to TRBJ1-2, with 7 bases lining up with TRBD1. Germline CDR1 SGDLS, CDR2 YYNGEE. The V segment lost 0 bases and the J segment 7 bases; nucleotides outside the gene matches: 12. This CDR3 has 16 amino acids. The CDR3 nucleotides are TGTGCCAGCAGCGTAGGGGGAGAGGGGGCAGTGTCTGGCTACACCTTC. It is translated as CASSVGGEGAVSGYTF. Variable domain in full (rest from reference TRBV9 and TRBJ1-2): DSGVTQTPKHLITATGQRVTLRCSPRSGDLSVYWYQQSLDQGLQFLIQYYNGEERAKGNILERFSAQQFPDLHSELNLSSLELGDSALYFCASSVGGEGAVSGYTFGSGTRLTVV.

The DNA of the CDR3 is TGTGCCAGCAGCCAAGTTTCGGGTGTGGCCTACGAGCAGTACTTC. This gives the protein CASSQVSGVAYEQYF. The chain uses TRBV14 and TRBJ2-7; D not resolved. The ends were cut back, 1 base at V and 2 bases at J, with 12 bases in the middle. The CDR3 runs 15 residues. The germline V gene encodes CDR1 SGHDN and CDR2 FVKESK.

The chain recombines TRBV5-4 with TRBJ2-7; D may be TRBD1 (6 bases). With 4 bases removed from V and 0 bases from J, the gap between germline ends came to 11 bases. Per the germline V gene, CDR1 is SGHNT and CDR2 is YYREEE (reference sequence). The CDR3 is 14 residues long. The CDR3: CASSPDRSSYEQYF. The CDR3 nucleotides read TGTGCCAGCAGCCCTGACAGGAGCTCCTACGAGCAGTACTTC.

This clone has just one count. The rearrangement links TRBV12-5 to TRBJ2-2, with D uncertain. Trimming stripped 1 base from V and 5 bases from J, with 8 bases between. CDR1 is LGHNT, CDR2 FRNRAP, per germline. The CDR3 loop spans 14 amino acids. The CDR3 DNA sequence: TGTGCTAGTGGTTTGGGCCACCTGACCGGGGAGCTGTTTTTT. Translated, it gives CASGLGHLTGELFF.

This clone was seen just once. The CDR3 reads CASSQTSAPGEQYF. The CDR3 bases are TGTGCCAGCAGCCAGACTAGCGCCCCGGGGGAGCAGTACTTC. The J gene is TRBJ2-5, the V gene TRBV11-2; 8 positions agree with TRBD2. From germline, CDR1 is SGHAT and CDR2 FQNNGV. Losses at the gene ends were 5 bases for V and 11 bases for J; bases not matched to a gene: 13. The CDR3 sequence is 14 residues long.

The rearrangement uses TRBV27 and TRBJ2-7; maybe TRBD1 (5 bases). Germline CDR1 reads MNHEY; CDR2 reads SMNVEV (reference sequence). Trimming cost V 6 bases and J 6 bases, with 9 bases left between them. The CDR3 spans 11 residues. CDR3 nucleotides: TGTGCCAGCAGCCCAGGGATCGAGCAGTACTTC. It is translated as CASSPGIEQYF.

The chain has TRBV7-9 and TRBJ2-5, with 10 bases matching TRBD1. The trim removed 4 bases at V and 5 bases at J, leaving 7 bases unmatched. Germline CDR1 and CDR2: SEHNR and FQNEAQ (reference sequence). The CDR3 covers 15 residues. CDR3 sequence (DNA): TGTGCCAGCAGCTCGGACAGGGGGGAGTCGGAGACCCAGTACTTC. The encoded protein is CASSSDRGESETQYF.

J is TRBJ2-3 and V is TRBV10-3; D is unclear. Deletions cut 3 bases from V and 3 bases from J, with 10 bases between. The CDR3 consists of 14 residues. CDR1 is ENHRY, CDR2 SYGVKD, per germline. The CDR3 is CAISDKAVTDTQYF. CDR3 nucleotide sequence: TGTGCCATCAGTGATAAAGCAGTAACAGATACGCAGTATTTT.

The chain recombines TRBV6-5 with TRBJ1-4, with D maybe TRBD1 (6 bases). Looked up from germline, CDR1 is MNHEY and CDR2 is SVGAGI. V shed 0 bases and J shed 5 bases, with 13 bases lying between them. There are 16 residues in the CDR3. CDR3 sequence reads: CASSYSGTRGNEKLFF. CDR3 DNA: TGTGCCAGCAGTTACTCGGGAACCAGGGGAAATGAAAAACTGTTTTTT.

V is TRBV27 and J is TRBJ2-1; no definite D call. CDR1 and CDR2 (germline): MNHEY, SMNVEV (reference sequence). There are 12 residues in the CDR3. The V and J ends lost 2 bases and 10 bases respectively, with 9 bases between them. The chain's CDR3 is CASSLTPGEQFF. The CDR3 coding sequence is TGTGCCAGCAGTTTAACCCCAGGCGAGCAGTTCTTC.

The chain employs TRBV10-2 and TRBJ2-7; D may correspond to TRBD1 or TRBD2 (5 bases each). The CDR3 spans 12 residues. CDR1 is WSHSY, CDR2 SAAADI, per germline. Trimming shortened V by 5 bases and J by 3 bases, and 8 bases separated the two germline ends. CDR3 bases: TGCGCCAGCAGTCGGGACCACTACGAGCAGTACTTC. Translated: CASSRDHYEQYF.

This clone was seen only a few times. This sequence joins TRBV6-5 and TRBJ2-2, with 10 bases fitting TRBD1. Germline trimming cut 5 bases from V and 7 bases from J; bases unmatched to any gene: 4. The CDR3 runs to 14 residues. Germline V gives CDR1 MNHEY, CDR2 SVGAGI. CDR3 in DNA: TGTGCCAGCAGTACGACAGGGGGCAACGGGGAGCTGTTTTTT. It specifies CASSTTGGNGELFF.

This clone is labeled as medium-sized. The CDR3 sequence: CASSLTTGGSGNTIYF. The CDR3 nucleotides read TGTGCCAGCAGCTTAACGACAGGGGGCTCTGGAAACACCATATATTTT. The rearrangement links TRBV7-9 to TRBJ1-3; TRBD1 agrees at 9 bases. The CDR3 covers 16 residues. V lost 2 bases to trimming and J lost 0 bases; unmatched junction nucleotides: 2. Germline V gene lookup returns CDR1 SEHNR and CDR2 FQNEAQ (reference sequence).

V is TRBV27 and J is TRBJ2-1; possibly TRBD1 for D (5 bases). V was pared by 5 bases and J by 8 bases, with 16 bases between. The germline V gene has CDR1 MNHEY and CDR2 SMNVEV (reference sequence). The CDR3 is 14 residues long. The CDR3 coding sequence is TGTGCCAGCAGTCTAGGGGCTAATTGGCATGAGCAGTTCTTC. Translated: CASSLGANWHEQFF.

The chain is built from TRBV10-3 and TRBJ2-7; 7 positions match TRBD2. CDR1 and CDR2 from the germline V gene are ENHRY and SYGVKD. The junction had 6 bases not matched to a gene; V was cut back by 0 bases and J by 13 bases. This CDR3 has 12 residues. The CDR3 reads CAISESGRESYF. The CDR3 DNA sequence: TGTGCCATCAGTGAGTCGGGGCGGGAGAGCTACTTC.

The CDR3 DNA sequence: TGTGCCAGCAGTTTATATCGGACTAGAGCTAGCACAGATACGCAGTATTTT. Translated, it gives CASSLYRTRASTDTQYF. The rearrangement links TRBV27 to TRBJ2-3; 7 nucleotides agree with TRBD2. Germline trimming cut 1 base from V and 0 bases from J; bases unmatched to any gene: 7. Germline loops: CDR1 MNHEY, CDR2 SMNVEV (reference sequence). The CDR3 is made up of 17 amino acids.

The rearrangement joins TRBV27 to TRBJ2-3; D could derive from TRBD1 or TRBD2 (6 bases each). The CDR3 consists of 15 residues. The V end lost 6 bases, the J end lost 5 bases, and 18 bases lay between the germline ends. Looked up from germline, CDR1 is MNHEY and CDR2 is SMNVEV (reference sequence). Written as DNA, the CDR3 is TGTGCCAGCAGCCAAATGGGGGGCGGAGGAGATACGCAGTATTTT. Translating it yields CASSQMGGGGDTQYF.

The V and J genes are TRBV4-1 and TRBJ2-2; D not certain. CDR3 length: 14 amino acids. Germline V gives CDR1 MGHRA, CDR2 YSYEKL. V was cut by 0 bases and J by 7 bases, with 9 bases left in between. The CDR3 sequence: CASSQDRLDGELFF. CDR3 bases: TGCGCCAGCAGCCAAGATAGACTTGACGGGGAGCTGTTTTTT.

This clone was seen only a few times. J is TRBJ2-7 and V is TRBV11-2; 7 bases map to TRBD2. The V gene's germline CDR1 is SGHAT and CDR2 FQNNGV. The CDR3 length is 14 residues. V gave up 3 bases and J gave up 3 bases; unmatched junction bases: 5. CDR3: CASSFSGGGYEQYF. The CDR3, as DNA: TGTGCCAGCAGCTTTTCGGGGGGAGGCTACGAGCAGTACTTC.

The J gene is TRBJ2-1, the V gene TRBV10-3; D gene ambiguous. The V gene's germline CDR1 is ENHRY and CDR2 SYGVKD. Trimming took off 0 bases at V and 0 bases at J, with 9 bases between the two ends. This CDR3 contains 16 residues. CDR3 sequence: CAISESMASSYNEQFF. CDR3 sequence (DNA): TGTGCCATCAGTGAGTCGATGGCTAGCTCCTACAATGAGCAGTTCTTC.

This clone was picked up one time. The J gene is TRBJ1-3, the V gene TRBV27; D not resolved. Looked up from germline, CDR1 is MNHEY and CDR2 is SMNVEV (reference sequence). Trimming removed 2 bases at V and 2 bases at J, with 10 bases between. The CDR3 extends over 15 amino acids. CDR3 DNA: TGTGCCAGCAGTTTAGAGGGAGGCACTGGAAACACCATATATTTT. Translated: CASSLEGGTGNTIYF.

The chain links TRBV7-8 to TRBJ2-7; either TRBD1 or TRBD2 may fit D (5 bases each). The CDR3 has 15 residues. V was cut by 2 bases and J by 0 bases, with 11 bases left in between. Germline CDR1 reads SGHVS; CDR2 reads FQNEAQ. The CDR3 region is CASSLFYGTSYEQYF. DNA for the CDR3: TGTGCCAGCAGCTTATTTTACGGGACCTCCTACGAGCAGTACTTC.

V gene TRBV13 combines with J gene TRBJ1-2; weak D call: TRBD1 (5 bases). The V end was cut by 4 bases, the J end by 0 bases, with 12 bases between. Germline CDR1 and CDR2: PRHDT and FYEKMQ (reference sequence). The CDR3 covers 15 residues. The CDR3 loop reads CASSSVQDTNYGYTF. The CDR3 nucleotides read TGTGCCAGCAGCTCCGTACAGGATACTAACTATGGCTACACCTTC.

This chain uses TRBV18 with TRBJ1-1; D possibly corresponds to TRBD1 (5 bases). Germline loops: CDR1 KGHSH, CDR2 LQKENI. V was trimmed by 9 bases and J by 3 bases, leaving 14 bases between them. This CDR3 contains 13 residues. The CDR3 loop is CASQGTGDTEAFF. The CDR3 DNA reads TGTGCCAGTCAAGGGACCGGGGACACTGAAGCTTTCTTT.